The clone carrying this T cell receptor beta chain was seen a handful of times. Antigen specificity is unknown. TCRdb used MiXCR to reprocess the 5' RACE reads, holding one entry per CDR3 protein. The data show approximately 520,000 distinct CDR3 sequences, with approximately 5% seen just once and around 3.6% held by the top ten. This sample is drawn from a study of CD8 T cells in ankylosing spondylitis. Regarding the study as a whole: According to the report, clones linked to the disease were significantly enriched in matched synovial fluid samples taken from ankylosing spondylitis patients. One TCR beta motif, made up of 7 or 8 highly homologous variants, appeared characteristic of ankylosing spondylitis blood.

There are 14 residues in the CDR3. The germline V gene has CDR1 LGHDT and CDR2 YNNKEL (reference sequence). The V gene lost 0 bases and the J gene lost 4 bases, with 9 bases spanning the gap. The clonotype originates from a male donor with ankylosing spondylitis. This rearrangement joins TRBV3-1 to TRBJ1-2, with a possible D match to TRBD1 (5 bases). Material for sequencing was blood, either unsorted or a sorted T cell fraction (not recorded which). The CDR3 sequence is CASSQDRASYGYTF. The CDR3 coding sequence is TGTGCCAGCAGCCAAGACAGGGCCTCCTATGGCTACACCTTC. Full variable domain (outside the CDR3, taken from reference TRBV3-1 and TRBJ1-2): DTAVSQTPKYLVTQMGNDKSIKCEQNLGHDTMYWYKQDSKKFLKIMFSYNNKELIINETVPNRFSPKSPDKAHLNLHINSLELGDSAVYFCASSQDRASYGYTFGSGTRLTVV.